A single sample is the source of the 28 T cell receptor beta chains below, sequenced in a study of blood T cell repertoires in COVID-19. The data were produced by immunoSEQ multiplex PCR, yet TCRdb's version contains in-frame clones alone and is incomplete. This sample carries 200,000 to 250,000 clones, around four fifths of them seen once, and the ten largest clones take 10%. The sample consisted of peripheral blood. Receptor source: a woman at least 80 years old with COVID-19, enrolled during active disease.

This clone was counted once. This chain joins TRBV11-1 and TRBJ1-3; D is undetermined. The CDR3 contains 16 residues. Trimming took 2 bases from V and 4 from J, leaving 15 bases between them. The germline gives CDR1 SGHAT, CDR2 FQDESV (reference sequence). This CDR3 is CASSLSPTRGGNTIYF. Here the CDR3 DNA reads TGTGCCAGCAGCTTAAGTCCCACCAGAGGAGGAAACACCATATATTTT.

This chain uses TRBV7-2 with TRBJ1-6, with 7 bases identical to TRBD1. The germline V gene has CDR1 SGHTA and CDR2 FQGNSA. Trimming took 5 bases from V and 15 from J; bases not matched to a gene: 10. The CDR3 length is 13 residues. CDR3 bases: TGTGCCAGCAGCCCGAGGACAGGAGGATACCTCCACTTT. Its translation is CASSPRTGGYLHF.

This clone came up once. The genes are TRBV7-2 and TRBJ2-3, with TRBD1 as a possible D gene (5 bases). CDR1 SGHTA and CDR2 FQGNSA come from the germline V gene. The CDR3 contains 13 residues. V was cut by 5 bases and J by 0 bases, with 6 bases left in between. Here the CDR3 DNA reads TGTGCCAGCAGCCCAGGGAGCACAGATACGCAGTATTTT. The encoded protein is CASSPGSTDTQYF.

In DNA form, the CDR3 reads TGCGCCAGCAGAAGGACAGGCGACACCGGGGAGCTGTTTTTT. Its protein is CASRRTGDTGELFF. The chain links TRBV5-1 to TRBJ2-2; TRBD1 aligns across 7 bases. Germline-derived CDR1 and CDR2 are SGHRS and YFSETQ. V trimming: 5 bases; J trimming: 3 bases; junction bases outside the gene matches: 4. CDR3 size: 14 residues. Combining the CDR3 with reference TRBV5-1 and TRBJ2-2 gives the whole variable domain KAGVTQTPRYLIKTRGQQVTLSCSPISGHRSVSWYQQTPGQGLQFLFEYFSETQRNKGNFPGRFSGRQFSNSRSEMNVSTLELGDSALYLCASRRTGDTGELFFGEGSRLTVL.

This clone was observed a handful of times. CDR3 DNA: TGTGCCAGCAGCTTAGACGTTGGCGGGGGGGCCGGGGAGACCCAGTACTTC. Encoded protein: CASSLDVGGGAGETQYF. The rearrangement links TRBV7-6 to TRBJ2-5; TRBD2 aligns across 9 bases. CDR1 is SGHVS and CDR2 is FNYEAQ in the germline V gene. The CDR3 runs to 17 residues. V gave up 1 base and J gave up 5 bases; unmatched junction bases: 11.

CDR3: CASSVIPGQDYEQYF. CDR3 DNA sequence: TGCGCCAGCAGCGTTATTCCGGGACAGGACTACGAGCAGTACTTC. V gene TRBV5-1 combines with J gene TRBJ2-7; 8 positions match TRBD1. The CDR3 totals 15 residues. Germline loops: CDR1 SGHRS, CDR2 YFSETQ. The ends lost 4 bases at V and 3 bases at J; junction bases unmatched: 9.

The chain combines TRBV10-1 with TRBJ2-5; 14 bases are shared with TRBD2. This CDR3 contains 20 residues. Unmatched junction bases numbered 24, after V lost 8 bases and J lost 7 bases. Germline V gene data show CDR1 as WNHNN and CDR2 as SYGVQD (reference sequence). Here the CDR3 reads CASARYRPGLAGETPGTQYF. CDR3 coding DNA: TGCGCCAGCGCTCGATATAGACCGGGACTAGCGGGAGAAACCCCCGGGACCCAGTACTTC.

V gene TRBV6-5 combines with J gene TRBJ2-7, with TRBD1 identical over 10 bases. Germline-derived CDR1 and CDR2 are MNHEY and SVGAGI. V shed 2 bases and J 6 bases; nucleotides not matched to a gene: 1. The CDR3 contains 13 residues. In nucleotides, the CDR3 is TGTGCCAGCAGTTACGACAGGGGGCCCGAGCAGTACGTC. This encodes CASSYDRGPEQYV.

The genes are TRBV27 and TRBJ2-5; TRBD2 matches at 12 bases. The V segment lost 3 bases and the J segment 6 bases; nucleotides outside the gene matches: 5. The CDR3 contains 15 residues. Germline V gene lookup returns CDR1 MNHEY and CDR2 SMNVEV (reference sequence). CDR3 in amino acids: CASSLASGGAKTQYF. CDR3 DNA sequence: TGTGCCAGCAGTTTGGCTAGCGGGGGGGCAAAGACCCAGTACTTC.

The chain's CDR3 is CATSGGGGARDTQYF. CDR3 nucleotide sequence: TGTGCCACCAGTGGGGGCGGGGGGGCCAGAGATACGCAGTATTTT. The J gene is TRBJ2-3, the V gene TRBV24-1, with TRBD2 matching 9 bases. Germline CDR1 reads KGHDR; CDR2 reads SFDVKD. The CDR3 extends over 15 amino acids. Trimming cost V 5 bases and J 5 bases; bases outside gene matches: 7.

This clone was observed a single time. The chain couples TRBV2 to TRBJ1-5, with 10 bases matching TRBD1. Trimming took 4 bases from V and 7 from J; bases not matched to a gene: 4. The CDR3 totals 14 residues. CDR1 and CDR2 (germline): SNHLY, FYNNEI. The CDR3 sequence: CASSGTGGGQPQHF. CDR3 in DNA: TGTGCCAGCAGTGGGACAGGGGGTGGCCAGCCCCAGCATTTT.

The chain couples TRBV18 to TRBJ2-5; TRBD2 matches 8 bases. The CDR3 loop spans 13 amino acids. The V gene end was trimmed by 2 bases and the J gene end by 5 bases; junction bases not matched to a gene: 1. Germline assignment: CDR1 KGHSH and CDR2 LQKENI. The CDR3: CASSPVAGETQYF. The CDR3 bases are TGTGCCAGCTCACCAGTAGCGGGGGAGACCCAGTACTTC.

The chain is built from TRBV10-3 and TRBJ1-1; D gene ambiguous. Trimming removed 10 bases from V and 1 base from J, with 13 bases in between. There are 13 residues in the CDR3. In germline, CDR1 is ENHRY, CDR2 SYGVKD. The CDR3 coding sequence is TGTGCCACCCTCGAAGAGGAGAACACTGAAGCTTTCTTT. This sequence encodes CATLEEENTEAFF.

Only a few counts were recorded for this clone. V and J are TRBV3-1 (or the pseudogene TRBV3-2) and TRBJ2-1; no clear D. The germline gives CDR1 LGHDT, CDR2 YNNKEL (reference sequence). Trimming pared 1 base from V and 6 bases from J, leaving 4 bases between. The CDR3 contains 12 residues. CDR3 DNA sequence: TGTGCCAGCAGCCAAGTGCGCAATGAGCAGTTCTTC. It yields the protein CASSQVRNEQFF.

This clone is a singleton in its sample. The chain uses TRBV30 and TRBJ2-1; D is unclear. The V end was cut by 0 bases, the J end by 1 base, with 4 bases between. The CDR3 loop spans 13 amino acids. The germline gives CDR1 GTSNPN, CDR2 SVGIG (reference sequence). CDR3 loop: CAWSVNSYNEQFF. In DNA form, the CDR3 reads TGTGCCTGGAGTGTTAATTCCTACAATGAGCAGTTCTTC.

The genes are TRBV3-1 (or the pseudogene TRBV3-2) and TRBJ1-1, with D tentatively TRBD1 (6 bases). Germline values: CDR1 LGHDT, CDR2 YNNKEL (reference sequence). The ends were cut back, 3 bases at V and 10 bases at J, with 15 bases in the middle. The CDR3 runs 13 residues. The CDR3, as DNA: TGTGCCAGCAGCCATCAGGGGAAGCTTGGAGCTTTCTTT. Residues: CASSHQGKLGAFF.

A single count supports this clone. The chain is built from TRBV27 and TRBJ1-2, with TRBD1 matching 9 bases. Per germline, CDR1 MNHEY and CDR2 SMNVEV (reference sequence). V was clipped by 4 bases and J by 5 bases; unmatched bases: 2. This CDR3 has 13 residues. The DNA for the CDR3 is TGTGCCAGCAGTTGGGGACAGGGATATGGCTACACCTTC. Translated: CASSWGQGYGYTF.

The rearrangement joins TRBV15 to TRBJ1-6; no reliable D call. This CDR3 region has 15 residues. Germline lookup yields CDR1 LNHNV and CDR2 YYDKDF (reference sequence). The ends were cut back, 3 bases at V and 7 bases at J, with 13 bases in the middle. CDR3 coding DNA: TGTGCCACCAGCAGCCGCGTTTTGGTCAATTCACCCCTCCACTTT. It encodes CATSSRVLVNSPLHF.

The rearrangement uses TRBV2 and TRBJ1-2, with 7 bases lining up with TRBD1. Per the germline V gene, CDR1 is SNHLY and CDR2 is FYNNEI. J gave up 7 bases and V 6 bases, and 11 bases lay outside the gene matches. This CDR3 contains 14 residues. The CDR3 spells CASRVDKGAGGYTF. DNA of the CDR3: TGTGCCAGCAGGGTTGACAAGGGGGCCGGTGGCTACACCTTC.

Worth noting for this clone: In the same sample, other DNA sequences code for this CDR3. The chain joins TRBV5-1 to TRBJ2-5, with 10 nucleotides matching TRBD2. The CDR3 contains 15 residues. Germline CDR1 reads SGHRS; CDR2 reads YFSETQ. V dropped 3 bases and J dropped 1; count of bases not matched to a gene: 3. The CDR3 protein is CASSSTSGVQETQYF. The CDR3 nucleotides are TGCGCCAGCAGCTCAACTAGCGGGGTCCAAGAGACCCAGTACTTC.

The rearrangement joins TRBV6-6 to TRBJ1-1, with TRBD1 matching 8 bases. J lost 6 bases, V lost 5 bases, and 8 bases had no gene match. The germline gives CDR1 MNHNY, CDR2 SVGAGI (reference sequence). CDR3 size: 14 residues. The CDR3 coding sequence is TGTGCCAGCAGTCTCGGACAGGGAACGGCTGAAGCTTTCTTT. The encoded protein is CASSLGQGTAEAFF.

The V and J genes are TRBV7-2 and TRBJ2-7; perhaps TRBD2 as D (5 bases). CDR3 length equals 14 residues. The V gene's germline CDR1 is SGHTA and CDR2 FQGNSA. The V end lost 2 bases, the J end lost 1 base, and 9 bases lay between the germline ends. The CDR3 loop reads CASSLSPGSYEQYF. As DNA, the CDR3 is TGTGCCAGCAGCTTAAGTCCGGGATCCTACGAGCAGTACTTC.

The CDR3: CASRQGNEKLFF. The CDR3 bases are TGTGCCAGTAGACAGGGTAATGAAAAACTGTTTTTT. The chain employs TRBV27 and TRBJ1-4, with 7 positions matching TRBD1. CDR3 length: 12 amino acids. With V trimmed by 9 bases and J by 4 bases, 2 bases remained unmatched. Germline V gene sequence: CDR1 MNHEY, CDR2 SMNVEV (reference sequence).

The V call is TRBV19, the J call TRBJ2-2; TRBD1 agrees at 7 bases. V lost 3 bases to trimming and J lost 1 base; unmatched junction nucleotides: 2. The CDR3 covers 15 residues. Germline V CDR1 and CDR2: LNHDA, SQIVND (reference sequence). CDR3: CASSIWDRNTGELFF. For the CDR3, the DNA is TGTGCCAGTAGTATCTGGGACAGGAACACCGGGGAGCTGTTTTTT.

The chain combines TRBV5-4 with TRBJ1-1; D ambiguous. Germline V CDR1 and CDR2: SGHNT, YYREEE (reference sequence). V lost 6 bases to trimming and J lost 0 bases, with 12 bases between them. This CDR3 region has 14 residues. The CDR3, as DNA: TGTGCCAGCACCGTACCCGACATGAACACTGAAGCTTTCTTT. It codes for CASTVPDMNTEAFF.

The chain carries TRBV5-1 and TRBJ2-2; 7 nucleotides agree with TRBD1. Trimming at V came to 2 bases and at J to 6 bases, leaving 1 base not matched to a gene. Germline CDR1 SGHRS, CDR2 YFSETQ. The CDR3 has 13 amino acids. The chain's CDR3 is CASSFRGPGELFF. The CDR3 DNA reads TGCGCCAGCAGCTTTAGGGGGCCCGGGGAGCTGTTTTTT.

The chain carries TRBV7-2 and TRBJ1-5, with D hard to call. Germline assignment: CDR1 SGHTA and CDR2 FQGNSA. CDR3 size: 13 residues. Trimming removed 2 bases at V and 9 bases at J, with 11 bases between. CDR3 residues: CASSLREVLPQHF. The DNA of the CDR3 is TGTGCCAGCAGCTTAAGGGAGGTCCTGCCCCAGCATTTT.

The rearrangement uses TRBV12-1 and TRBJ2-7; the D call TRBD2 from the table was never checked on the DNA. TRBV12-1 is listed as a pseudogene. The CDR3 spans 19 residues. CDR3: CASSSQTAGAHYNSYEQYV. The CDR3, as DNA: TGTGCCAGCAGCTCCCAAACAGCGGGGGCCCACTACAACTCCTACGAGCAGTACGTC.